This entry concerns a single T cell receptor beta chain. The data originate from a study of cytomegalovirus exposure and HLA in healthy donors. Primers: 60 Vbeta forward and 13 Jbeta reverse. Assay used: immunoSEQ multiplex PCR; TCRdb lists only in-frame clones, some missing. This table lists 150,000 to 200,000 clones. Though nominally healthy at sampling, donors likely had unrecorded immune exposures. The sample consisted of PBMCs. This clonotype originated in a young woman in good health and CMV-seropositive.

Written as DNA, the CDR3 is TGTGCCAGCAGCTTAGGGCAGAGCAATCAGCCCCAGCATTTT. Amino acid sequence: CASSLGQSNQPQHF. The chain couples TRBV7-2 to TRBJ1-5; D is undetermined. Germline CDR1 SGHTA, CDR2 FQGNSA. CDR3 length: 14 amino acids. Trimming pared 1 base from V and 1 base from J, leaving 5 bases between. Filled out from reference TRBV7-2 and TRBJ1-5, the complete variable domain reads GAGVSQSPSNKVTEKGKDVELRCDPISGHTALYWYRQSLGQGLEFLIYFQGNSAPDKSGLPSDRFSAERTGGSVSTLTIQRTQQEDSAVYLCASSLGQSNQPQHFGDGTRLSIL.